These 26 T cell receptor beta chains share one sample of origin, sequenced in a study of blood T cell repertoires in COVID-19. This table comes from immunoSEQ multiplex PCR, and its TCRdb copy is limited to in-frame clones, with some not included. This table holds about 110,000 clones, 82% found once. The sample consisted of peripheral blood. The receptors come from a man in his 70s with acute or convalescent COVID-19.

This sequence joins TRBV9 and TRBJ2-5; TRBD1 matches 10 bases. This CDR3 has 16 amino acids. The V gene's germline CDR1 is SGDLS and CDR2 YYNGEE. V shed 3 bases, J shed 5 bases, and the junction held 10 bases outside the gene matches. CDR3 DNA: TGTGCCAGCAGCGCAGCATTGACAGGGGGCAGGGAGACCCAGTACTTC. Its protein is CASSAALTGGRETQYF.

The chain employs TRBV6-6 and TRBJ2-3; D not certain. The CDR3 consists of 13 residues. The V gene lost 7 bases and the J gene lost 2 bases, with 10 bases spanning the gap. Germline CDR1 reads MNHNY; CDR2 reads SVGAGI (reference sequence). The CDR3 region is CASNQRPTDTQYF. DNA for the CDR3: TGTGCCAGCAATCAGCGTCCCACAGATACGCAGTATTTT.

This clone was recorded only once. The chain has TRBV21-1 and TRBJ2-7; TRBD2 is taken as the D call from the table, unchecked against the DNA. TRBV21-1 is noted as a pseudogene. The length of the CDR3 is 17 residues. CDR3 region: CASSKVWASGVPYGQYF. DNA of the CDR3: TGTGCCAGCAGCAAAGTTTGGGCTAGCGGGGTACCCTACGGGCAGTACTTC.

This rearrangement joins TRBV25-1 to TRBJ1-3, with D unclear. V was pared by 5 bases and J by 0 bases, with 2 bases between. CDR1 and CDR2 (germline): MGHDK, SYGVNS. The length of the CDR3 is 12 residues. The CDR3 DNA follows: TGTGCCAGCAGTTACTCTGGAAACACCATATATTTT. Translated: CASSYSGNTIYF.

The gene calls are TRBV5-1 and TRBJ2-7, with D maybe TRBD1 (5 bases). CDR1 SGHRS and CDR2 YFSETQ come from the germline V gene. Trimming removed 1 base from V and 1 base from J, with 12 bases in between. This CDR3 is 15 amino acids long. CDR3 loop: CASSLQGAVSYEQYF. The CDR3 DNA reads TGCGCCAGCAGCTTGCAGGGCGCCGTGTCCTACGAGCAGTACTTC.

The chain has TRBV7-8 and TRBJ1-5; D is unclear. Germline V CDR1 and CDR2: SGHVS, FQNEAQ. Trimming shortened V by 1 base and J by 9 bases, and 10 bases separated the two germline ends. CDR3 length: 13 residues. The CDR3 region is CASSLGTPGPQHF. The CDR3 coding sequence is TGTGCCAGCAGCTTAGGAACCCCAGGGCCCCAGCATTTT. Full variable domain (outside the CDR3, taken from reference TRBV7-8 and TRBJ1-5): GAGVSQSPRYKVAKRGQDVALRCDPISGHVSLFWYQQALGQGPEFLTYFQNEAQLDKSGLPSDRFFAERPEGSVSTLKIQRTQQEDSAVYLCASSLGTPGPQHFGDGTRLSIL.

For the CDR3, the DNA is TGTGCCAGCTCGCTTAGCACCGGGACAGTAGTTGGCTACACCTTC. It yields the protein CASSLSTGTVVGYTF. The genes are TRBV18 and TRBJ1-2, with TRBD1 matching 7 bases. The CDR3 spans 15 residues. The junction had 14 bases not matched to a gene; V was cut back by 6 bases and J by 7 bases. Germline loops: CDR1 KGHSH, CDR2 LQKENI.

This clone appeared once. V is TRBV5-1 and J is TRBJ1-1; D ambiguous. Looked up from germline, CDR1 is SGHRS and CDR2 is YFSETQ. The ends were cut back, 0 bases at V and 0 bases at J, with 6 bases in the middle. The CDR3 is made up of 14 amino acids. The CDR3 sequence: CASSLDGMNTEAFF. The CDR3 DNA sequence: TGCGCCAGCAGCTTGGACGGTATGAACACTGAAGCTTTCTTT.

The V and J genes are TRBV19 and TRBJ2-1; tentative D call: TRBD2 (6 bases). The germline V and J ends were trimmed by 6 bases and 3 bases, with 21 bases remaining between them. From germline, CDR1 is LNHDA and CDR2 SQIVND (reference sequence). The CDR3 is made up of 17 amino acids. In DNA, the CDR3 is TGTGCCAGTAGCTCACGTGGTAGCGGACTATACTACAATGAGCAGTTCTTC. Its translation: CASSSRGSGLYYNEQFF.

This clone was picked up a small number of times. The chain combines TRBV6-5 with TRBJ1-6; TRBD1 is a possible D gene (6 bases). Looked up from germline, CDR1 is MNHEY and CDR2 is SVGAGI. Trimming left V 7 bases short and J 10 bases short, with 8 bases between. The CDR3 contains 11 residues. The CDR3 DNA reads as TGTGCCAGCACAGGGGCATCACCCCTCCACTTT. It encodes CASTGASPLHF.

Comments on this clone: One end of the junction is discordant with germline, which a read error may explain. Other DNA sequences in this sample translate to the same CDR3. The chain has TRBV12-5 and TRBJ2-1; maybe TRBD2 (5 bases). Germline assignment: CDR1 LGHNT and CDR2 FRNRAP. The CDR3 is made up of 13 amino acids. Written as DNA, the CDR3 is TGTGCCAGTGGTTTGAACGGGATCAATGAGCAGTTCTTC. As protein: CASGLNGINEQFF.

V gene TRBV9 combines with J gene TRBJ1-2; perhaps TRBD1 as D (5 bases). The CDR3 runs 14 residues. Germline-derived CDR1 and CDR2 are SGDLS and YYNGEE. V was trimmed by 4 bases and J by 3 bases, leaving 13 bases between them. This chain's CDR3 is CASSPSGRDYGYTF. Here the CDR3 DNA reads TGTGCCAGCAGCCCCTCAGGGCGCGACTATGGCTACACCTTC.

The rearrangement joins TRBV6-1 to TRBJ1-5, with unresolved D. The germline gives CDR1 MNHNS, CDR2 SASEGT. The V and J ends lost 0 bases and 5 bases respectively, with 5 bases between them. The CDR3 runs to 13 residues. CDR3 region: CASSEAGDQPQHF. CDR3 coding DNA: TGTGCCAGCAGTGAAGCCGGTGATCAGCCCCAGCATTTT.

The chain carries TRBV2 and TRBJ1-5, with D perhaps TRBD1 (6 bases). V shed 6 bases and J shed 1 base, with 7 bases lying between them. CDR3 length: 13 amino acids. Looked up from germline, CDR1 is SNHLY and CDR2 is FYNNEI. The CDR3 DNA reads as TGTGCCAGCAGCGGACAGAGCAATCAGCCCCAGCATTTT. This encodes CASSGQSNQPQHF.

For the CDR3, the DNA is TGTGCCAGCAATCTTTTCGGGGGGTCCTACAATGAGCAGTTCTTC. Residues: CASNLFGGSYNEQFF. The V call is TRBV6-5, the J call TRBJ2-1, with 7 bases that match TRBD2. The CDR3 length is 15 residues. Trimming took 7 bases from V and 1 from J; bases not matched to a gene: 7. Germline V gives CDR1 MNHEY, CDR2 SVGAGI.

The chain has TRBV5-6 and TRBJ2-7; tentatively, D is TRBD2 (5 bases). The V end was cut by 4 bases, the J end by 7 bases, with 12 bases between. The CDR3 contains 12 residues. From germline, CDR1 is SGHDT and CDR2 YYEEEE. The CDR3 region is CASSRNRGEQYF. CDR3 nucleotide sequence: TGTGCCAGCAGCCGAAACCGAGGGGAGCAGTACTTC. Using reference TRBV5-6 and TRBJ2-7 for the parts outside the CDR3, the full variable domain is DAGVTQSPTHLIKTRGQQVTLRCSPKSGHDTVSWYQQALGQGPQFIFQYYEEEERQRGNFPDRFSGHQFPNYSSELNVNALLLGDSALYLCASSRNRGEQYFGPGTRLTVT.

This clone was detected once. This sequence joins TRBV7-9 and TRBJ2-1; 8 positions agree with TRBD1. With 5 bases clipped from V and 6 bases from J, the junction kept 9 bases outside the gene matches. Germline V CDR1 and CDR2: SEHNR, FQNEAQ (reference sequence). The CDR3 totals 15 residues. The CDR3 spells CASSPGTGGFNEQFF. CDR3 bases: TGTGCCAGCAGCCCCGGGACAGGAGGTTTCAATGAGCAGTTCTTC.

The chain links TRBV28 to TRBJ2-7; D possibly corresponds to TRBD1 (6 bases). The germline V and J ends were trimmed by 5 bases and 6 bases, with 14 bases remaining between them. CDR3 length: 13 residues. The germline V gene has CDR1 MDHEN and CDR2 SYDVKM. The CDR3 protein is CASSRSRTVEQYF. Written as DNA, the CDR3 is TGTGCCAGCAGTAGATCCAGGACAGTCGAGCAGTACTTC.

The chain joins TRBV19 to TRBJ1-6; no definite D call. The CDR3 spans 16 residues. Trimming pared 1 base from V and 7 bases from J, leaving 14 bases between. The germline gives CDR1 LNHDA, CDR2 SQIVND (reference sequence). The CDR3 sequence is CASSIGVSQRNSPLHF. CDR3 DNA: TGTGCCAGTAGTATAGGCGTCTCCCAAAGAAATTCACCCCTCCACTTT.

The rearrangement joins TRBV28 to TRBJ1-6; 9 positions agree with TRBD1. Germline values: CDR1 MDHEN, CDR2 SYDVKM. This CDR3 is built from 13 residues. V trimming: 7 bases; J trimming: 7 bases; junction bases outside the gene matches: 2. CDR3 protein: CASIGQGNSPLHF. CDR3 DNA sequence: TGTGCCAGCATTGGACAGGGGAATTCACCCCTCCACTTT.

This sequence joins TRBV12-3 or TRBV12-4 and TRBJ2-1; unclear D gene. The CDR3 has 13 amino acids. Trimming shortened V by 6 bases and J by 3 bases, and 9 bases separated the two germline ends. CDR3 region: CASRETDYNEQFF. In DNA, the CDR3 is TGTGCCAGCAGGGAAACAGACTACAATGAGCAGTTCTTC.

The chain uses TRBV24-1 and TRBJ1-4, with D uncertain. This CDR3 region has 16 residues. Trimming left V 5 bases short and J 1 base short, with 13 bases between. Germline CDR1 KGHDR, CDR2 SFDVKD. The CDR3 nucleotides are TGTGCCACCAGTGCGACTCCAGATAAAACTAATGAAAAACTGTTTTTT. Amino acids: CATSATPDKTNEKLFF.

The chain is built from TRBV5-6 and TRBJ1-5; D possibly corresponds to TRBD1 (5 bases). The length of the CDR3 is 14 residues. Trimming shortened V by 2 bases and J by 4 bases, and 10 bases separated the two germline ends. Germline V gene data show CDR1 as SGHDT and CDR2 as YYEEEE. The CDR3 here is CASSLGVGNQPQHF. Here the CDR3 DNA reads TGTGCCAGCAGCTTAGGGGTGGGGAATCAGCCCCAGCATTTT. Full variable domain (rest looked up from reference TRBV5-6 and TRBJ1-5): DAGVTQSPTHLIKTRGQQVTLRCSPKSGHDTVSWYQQALGQGPQFIFQYYEEEERQRGNFPDRFSGHQFPNYSSELNVNALLLGDSALYLCASSLGVGNQPQHFGDGTRLSIL.

The J gene is TRBJ2-6, the V gene TRBV6-5; no clear D. The germline V gene encodes CDR1 MNHEY and CDR2 SVGAGI. Trimming took 6 bases from V and 5 from J, leaving 14 bases between them. This CDR3 has 15 amino acids. Written as DNA, the CDR3 is TGTGCCAGCAGCCCCTCCGGTCCTAGGGCCAACGTCCTGACTTTC. This encodes CASSPSGPRANVLTF.

This chain uses TRBV7-3 with TRBJ2-1, with TRBD2 identical over 9 bases. Germline V gene sequence: CDR1 SGHTA, CDR2 FQGTGA. Trimming removed 5 bases from V and 5 bases from J; junction bases left unmatched: 10. The CDR3 is 16 residues long. This chain's CDR3 is CASSPGPSGINNEQFF. The CDR3 nucleotides read TGTGCCAGCAGCCCAGGCCCTAGCGGGATCAACAATGAGCAGTTCTTC. The full variable domain, with the rest looked up from reference TRBV7-3 and TRBJ2-1, is GAGVSQTPSNKVTEKGKYVELRCDPISGHTALYWYRQSLGQGPEFLIYFQGTGAADDSGLPNDRFFAVRPEGSVSTLKIQRTERGDSAVYLCASSPGPSGINNEQFFGPGTRLTVL.

This sequence joins TRBV6-1 and TRBJ1-2, with 9 nucleotides matching TRBD1. This CDR3 spans 18 amino acids. V lost 0 bases, J lost 0 bases, and 8 bases stayed unmatched. From germline, CDR1 is MNHNS and CDR2 SASEGT. CDR3 DNA: TGTGCCAGCAGTGAAGCTACCGGGACAGGGAATTCTAACTATGGCTACACCTTC. Encoded protein: CASSEATGTGNSNYGYTF.